This is a list of T cell receptor beta chains from one sample in a study of shared T cell receptors in the human thymus. Clones were read by immunoSEQ multiplex PCR, and TCRdb kept only the in-frame ones, dropping some. Of some 700,000 clones detected, 88% appear once; the ten largest clones hold roughly 0.0097%. This sample was also put to use in a study of human thymus T cells.

Source material: thymocytes. The receptors were gathered from a boy under two years old with a congenital heart defect. The CDR3 runs from the conserved cysteine through the conserved F or W. The D gene is left open where the match is weak. The size of a clone is reported for some rows only, either as once, few or many, or as a class for expanded clones.

V	size	D	J	CDR3	DNA
TRBV21-1	.	.	TRBJ1-5	CASSNAPDRGGYQPQHF	TGTGCCAGCAGCAATGCCCCGGACAGGGGAGGATATCAGCCCCAGCATTTT
TRBV5-4	.	TRBD2	TRBJ2-1	CASSLSAGVPFGPRHEQFF	TGTGCCAGCAGCTTGAGTGCGGGGGTTCCATTTGGCCCGCGCCATGAGCAGTTCTTC
TRBV4-2	.	.	TRBJ2-5	CASSQDQSTETQYF	TGTGCCAGCAGCCAAGATCAAAGCACGGAGACCCAGTACTTC
TRBV7-9	.	.	TRBJ1-4	CASSLAGASEKLFF	TGTGCCAGCAGCTTAGCAGGGGCTAGTGAAAAACTGTTTTTT
TRBV20-1	.	.	TRBJ2-7	CSAREGDEQYF	TGCAGTGCTAGAGAAGGGGACGAGCAGTACTTC
TRBV4-3	.	TRBD2	TRBJ2-5	CASSSRLAGGEETQYF	TGCGCCAGCAGCAGTCGACTAGCGGGAGGTGAAGAGACCCAGTACTTC
TRBV18	.	TRBD2	TRBJ2-1	CASSLREREGYEQFF	TGTGCCAGCTCACTTCGGGAGCGGGAGGGGTATGAGCAGTTCTTC
TRBV5-6	few	.	TRBJ2-4	CASSPRSGRRIAKNIQYF	TGTGCCAGCAGCCCTCGAAGTGGACGGAGGATAGCTAAAAACATTCAGTACTTC
TRBV9	.	TRBD2	TRBJ2-6	CASNPGEGGANVLTF	TGTGCCAGCAATCCCGGGGAGGGTGGGGCCAACGTCCTGACTTTC
TRBV28	.	.	TRBJ2-3	CASSFGGTSTDTQYF	TGTGCCAGCAGTTTTGGCGGGACTAGCACAGATACGCAGTATTTT
TRBV5-4	.	TRBD2	TRBJ2-1	CASSPDGEGGNEQFF	TGTGCCAGCAGCCCCGATGGGGAGGGTGGCAATGAGCAGTTCTTC
TRBV30	few	.	TRBJ2-1	CAWSAQLDNEQFF	TGTGCCTGGAGTGCCCAATTAGATAATGAGCAGTTCTTC
TRBV4-1	.	TRBD2	TRBJ2-2	CASSQEDPGLADAGELFF	TGCGCCAGCAGCCAAGAGGATCCGGGACTAGCGGACGCCGGGGAGCTGTTTTTT
TRBV28	once	.	TRBJ1-5	CASSPLDCYSNQPQHF	TGTGCCAGCAGCCCCCTTGACTGTTATAGCAATCAGCCCCAGCATTTT